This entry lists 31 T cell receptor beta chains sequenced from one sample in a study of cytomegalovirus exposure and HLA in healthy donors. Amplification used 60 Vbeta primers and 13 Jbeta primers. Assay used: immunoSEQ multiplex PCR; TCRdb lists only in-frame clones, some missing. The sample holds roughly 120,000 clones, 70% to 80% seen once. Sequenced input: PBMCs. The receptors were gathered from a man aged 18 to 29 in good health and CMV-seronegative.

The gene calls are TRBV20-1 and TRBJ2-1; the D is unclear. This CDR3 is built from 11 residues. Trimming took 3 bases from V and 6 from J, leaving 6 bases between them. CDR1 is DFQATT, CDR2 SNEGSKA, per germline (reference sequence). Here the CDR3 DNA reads TGCAGTGCTAGCACGGGCAATGAGCAGTTCTTC. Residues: CSASTGNEQFF.

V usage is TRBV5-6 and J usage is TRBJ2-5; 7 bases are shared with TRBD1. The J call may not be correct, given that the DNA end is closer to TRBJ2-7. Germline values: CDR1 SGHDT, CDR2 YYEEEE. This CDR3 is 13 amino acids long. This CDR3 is CASSRTGIYEQYF. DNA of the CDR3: TGTGCCAGCAGTAGGACAGGAATCTACGAGCAGTACTTC.

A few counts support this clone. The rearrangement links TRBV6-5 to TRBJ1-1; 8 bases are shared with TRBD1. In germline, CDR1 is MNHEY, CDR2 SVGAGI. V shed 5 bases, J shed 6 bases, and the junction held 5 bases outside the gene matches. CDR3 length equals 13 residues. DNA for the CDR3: TGTGCCAGCAGTAGACAGGGGAGTGCTGAAGCTTTCTTT. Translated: CASSRQGSAEAFF.

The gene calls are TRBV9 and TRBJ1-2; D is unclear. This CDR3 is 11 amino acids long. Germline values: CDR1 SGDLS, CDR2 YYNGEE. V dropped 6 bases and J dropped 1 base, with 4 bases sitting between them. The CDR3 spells CASNNNYGYTF. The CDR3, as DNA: TGTGCCAGCAACAATAACTATGGCTACACCTTC.

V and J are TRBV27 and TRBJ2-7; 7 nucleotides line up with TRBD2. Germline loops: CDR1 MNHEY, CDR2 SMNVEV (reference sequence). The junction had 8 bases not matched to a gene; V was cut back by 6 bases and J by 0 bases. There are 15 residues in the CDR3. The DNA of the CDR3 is TGTGCCAGCAGGCCCTCTAGCGGAAGCTCCTACGAGCAGTACTTC. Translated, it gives CASRPSSGSSYEQYF.

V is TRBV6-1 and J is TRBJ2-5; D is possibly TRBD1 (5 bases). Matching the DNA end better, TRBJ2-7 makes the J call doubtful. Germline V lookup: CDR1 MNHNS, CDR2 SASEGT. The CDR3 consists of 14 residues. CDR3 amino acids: CASSEVGPAYEQYF. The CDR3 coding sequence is TGTGCCAGCAGTGAAGTGGGGCCTGCCTACGAGCAGTACTTC.

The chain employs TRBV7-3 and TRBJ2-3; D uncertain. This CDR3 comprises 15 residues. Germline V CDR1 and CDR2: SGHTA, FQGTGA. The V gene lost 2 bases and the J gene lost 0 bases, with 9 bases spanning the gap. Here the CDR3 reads CASSLAAPSTDTQYF. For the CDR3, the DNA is TGTGCCAGCAGCTTAGCGGCCCCTAGCACAGATACGCAGTATTTT.

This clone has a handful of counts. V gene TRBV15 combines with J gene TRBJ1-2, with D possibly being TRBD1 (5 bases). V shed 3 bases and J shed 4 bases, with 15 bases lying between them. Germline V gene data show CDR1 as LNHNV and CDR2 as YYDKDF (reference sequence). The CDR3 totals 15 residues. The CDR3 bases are TGTGCCACCAGCAGCCGGGGGGAATTGAGCTATGGCTACACCTTC. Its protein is CATSSRGELSYGYTF.

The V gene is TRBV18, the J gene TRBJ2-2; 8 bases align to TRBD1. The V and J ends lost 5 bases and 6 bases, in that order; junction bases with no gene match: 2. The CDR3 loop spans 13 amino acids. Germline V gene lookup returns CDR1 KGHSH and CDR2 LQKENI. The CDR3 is CASSDRGAGELFF. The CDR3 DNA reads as TGTGCCAGCTCAGACAGGGGCGCCGGGGAGCTGTTTTTT.

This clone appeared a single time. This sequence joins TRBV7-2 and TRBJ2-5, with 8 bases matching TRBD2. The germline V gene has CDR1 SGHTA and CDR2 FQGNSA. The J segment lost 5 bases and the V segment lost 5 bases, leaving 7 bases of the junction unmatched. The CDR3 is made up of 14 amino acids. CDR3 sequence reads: CASSPSGSGETQYF. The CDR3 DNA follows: TGTGCCAGCAGCCCCAGCGGGAGTGGGGAGACCCAGTACTTC.

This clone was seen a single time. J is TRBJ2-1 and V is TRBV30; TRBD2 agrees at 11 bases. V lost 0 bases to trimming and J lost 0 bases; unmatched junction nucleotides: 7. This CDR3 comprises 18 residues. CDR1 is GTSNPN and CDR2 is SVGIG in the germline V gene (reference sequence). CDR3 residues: CAWSVGTSGVSSYNEQFF. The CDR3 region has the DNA TGTGCCTGGAGTGTTGGGACTAGCGGTGTTAGCTCCTACAATGAGCAGTTCTTC.

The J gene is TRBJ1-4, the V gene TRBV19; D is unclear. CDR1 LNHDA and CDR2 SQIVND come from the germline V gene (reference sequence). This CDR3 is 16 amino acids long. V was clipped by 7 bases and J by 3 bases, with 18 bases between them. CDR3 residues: CASTLRGLLANEKLFF. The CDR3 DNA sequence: TGTGCCAGTACCTTAAGAGGATTGCTGGCTAATGAAAAACTGTTTTTT.

The CDR3 is CASSLVNSYEQYF. CDR3 nucleotides: TGTGCCAGCAGCTTAGTTAACAGCTACGAGCAGTACTTC. The chain couples TRBV7-3 to TRBJ2-7, with unresolved D. Germline CDR1 reads SGHTA; CDR2 reads FQGTGA. CDR3 length: 13 residues. Trimming cost V 2 bases and J 3 bases, with 8 bases left between them.

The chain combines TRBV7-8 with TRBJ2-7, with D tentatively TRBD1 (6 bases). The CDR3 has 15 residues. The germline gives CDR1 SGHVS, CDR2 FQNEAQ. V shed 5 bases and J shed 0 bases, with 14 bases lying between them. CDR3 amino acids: CASSITGSSSYEQYF. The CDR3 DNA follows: TGTGCCAGCAGCATAACAGGGTCGAGCTCCTACGAGCAGTACTTC.

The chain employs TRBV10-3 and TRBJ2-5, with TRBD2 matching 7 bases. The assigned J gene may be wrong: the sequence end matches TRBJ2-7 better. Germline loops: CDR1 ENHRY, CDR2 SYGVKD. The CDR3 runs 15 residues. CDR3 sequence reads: CAISGGGSRTYEQYF. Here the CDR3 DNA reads TGTGCCATCAGTGGGGGCGGGAGTCGAACCTACGAGCAGTACTTC.

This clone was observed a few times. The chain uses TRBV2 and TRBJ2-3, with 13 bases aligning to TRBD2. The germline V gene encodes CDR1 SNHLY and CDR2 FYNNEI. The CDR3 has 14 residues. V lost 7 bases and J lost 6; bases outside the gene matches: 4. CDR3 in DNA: TGTGCCAGCACCGTGACTAGCGGGGGGGATACGCAGTATTTT. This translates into CASTVTSGGDTQYF.

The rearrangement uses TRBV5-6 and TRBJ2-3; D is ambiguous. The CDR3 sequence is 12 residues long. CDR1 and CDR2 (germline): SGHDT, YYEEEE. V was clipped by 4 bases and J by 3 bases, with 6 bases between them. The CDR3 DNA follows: TGTGCCAGCAGCCTTTATACAGATACGCAGTATTTT. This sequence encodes CASSLYTDTQYF.

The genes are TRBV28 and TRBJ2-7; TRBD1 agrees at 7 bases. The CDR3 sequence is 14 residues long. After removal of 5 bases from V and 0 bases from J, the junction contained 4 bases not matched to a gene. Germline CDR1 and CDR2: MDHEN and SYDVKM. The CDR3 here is CASSRQGDSYEQYF. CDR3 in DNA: TGTGCCAGCAGTCGACAGGGAGACTCCTACGAGCAGTACTTC.

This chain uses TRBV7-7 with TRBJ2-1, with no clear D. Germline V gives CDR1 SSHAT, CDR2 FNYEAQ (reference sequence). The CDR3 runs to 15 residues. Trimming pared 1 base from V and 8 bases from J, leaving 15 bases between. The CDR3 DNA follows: TGTGCCAGCAGCTTAGAGGCTAGTTCTATAGATGAGCAGTTCTTC. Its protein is CASSLEASSIDEQFF.

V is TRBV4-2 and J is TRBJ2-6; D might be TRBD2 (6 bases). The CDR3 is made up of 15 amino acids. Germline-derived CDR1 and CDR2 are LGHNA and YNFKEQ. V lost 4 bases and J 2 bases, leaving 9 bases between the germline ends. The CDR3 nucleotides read TGTGCCAGCAGCCGGAGGGCCACTGGGGCCAACGTCCTGACTTTC. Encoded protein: CASSRRATGANVLTF.

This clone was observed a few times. The CDR3 nucleotides are TGCGCCAGCAGCCAACGTGCAGGTAGGACAGGGCCGAGCACAGATACGCAGTATTTT. This gives the protein CASSQRAGRTGPSTDTQYF. The rearrangement links TRBV4-1 to TRBJ2-3; 8 nucleotides match TRBD1. The germline CDR1 and CDR2 sequences are MGHRA and YSYEKL. The V and J ends lost 2 bases and 0 bases, in that order; junction bases with no gene match: 13. This CDR3 comprises 19 residues.

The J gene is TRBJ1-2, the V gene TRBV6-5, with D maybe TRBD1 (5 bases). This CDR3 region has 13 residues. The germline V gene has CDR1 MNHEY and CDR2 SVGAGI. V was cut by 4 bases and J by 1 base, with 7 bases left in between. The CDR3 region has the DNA TGTGCCAGCAGTTTACAGGTTAACTATGGCTACACCTTC. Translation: CASSLQVNYGYTF.

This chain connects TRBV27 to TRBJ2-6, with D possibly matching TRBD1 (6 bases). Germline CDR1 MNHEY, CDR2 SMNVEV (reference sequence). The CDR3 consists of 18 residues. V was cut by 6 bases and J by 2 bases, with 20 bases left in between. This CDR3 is CASRPYRAFPAGANVLTF. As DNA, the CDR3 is TGTGCCAGCAGACCTTACAGGGCTTTTCCGGCTGGGGCCAACGTCCTGACTTTC.

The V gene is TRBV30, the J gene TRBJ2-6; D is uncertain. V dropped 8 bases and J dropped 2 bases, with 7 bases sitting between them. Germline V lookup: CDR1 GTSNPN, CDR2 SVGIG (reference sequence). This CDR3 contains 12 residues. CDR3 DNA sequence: TGTGCCAGAGAAGCTGGGGCCAACGTCCTGACTTTC. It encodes CAREAGANVLTF.

CDR3 nucleotides: TGCGCCAGCAGCTTGTTAGGAGCGGGTTCCACAGATACGCAGTATTTT. Residues: CASSLLGAGSTDTQYF. The chain is built from TRBV5-1 and TRBJ2-3; possible D gene TRBD2, 6 bases. Germline V gene sequence: CDR1 SGHRS, CDR2 YFSETQ. Deletions cut 1 base from V and 2 bases from J, with 14 bases between. The CDR3 sequence is 16 residues long.

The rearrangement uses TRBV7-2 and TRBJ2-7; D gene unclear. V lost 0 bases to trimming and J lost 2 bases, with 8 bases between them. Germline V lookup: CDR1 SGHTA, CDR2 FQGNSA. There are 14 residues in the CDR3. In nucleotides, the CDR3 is TGTGCCAGCAGCTTAGCGCGGCTAACCTACGAGCAGTACTTC. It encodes CASSLARLTYEQYF.

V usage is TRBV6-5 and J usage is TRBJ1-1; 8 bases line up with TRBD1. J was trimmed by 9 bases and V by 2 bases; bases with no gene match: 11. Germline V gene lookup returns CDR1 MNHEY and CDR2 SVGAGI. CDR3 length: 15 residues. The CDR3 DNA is TGTGCCAGCAGTTACGCCACAGGGGGGAGTACTAAAGCTTTCTTT. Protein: CASSYATGGSTKAFF.

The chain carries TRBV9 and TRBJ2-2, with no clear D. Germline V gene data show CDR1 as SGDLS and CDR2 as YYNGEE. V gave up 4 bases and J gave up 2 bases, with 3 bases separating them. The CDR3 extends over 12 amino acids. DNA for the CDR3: TGTGCCAGCAGCCCAAACACCGGGGAGCTGTTTTTT. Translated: CASSPNTGELFF.

In DNA, the CDR3 is TGTGCCAGCCAGGGTGGGGGCAATCAGCCCCAGCATTTT. This sequence encodes CASQGGGNQPQHF. The chain links TRBV27 to TRBJ1-5; tentatively, D is TRBD1 (5 bases). V lost 8 bases, J lost 2 bases, and 10 bases lay in between. Germline lookup yields CDR1 MNHEY and CDR2 SMNVEV (reference sequence). This CDR3 is built from 13 residues.

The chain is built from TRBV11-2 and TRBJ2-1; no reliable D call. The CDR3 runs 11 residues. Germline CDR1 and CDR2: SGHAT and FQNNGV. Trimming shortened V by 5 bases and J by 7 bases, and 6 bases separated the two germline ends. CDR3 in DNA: TGTGCCAGCAGCCCCATTAATGAGCAGTTCTTC. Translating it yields CASSPINEQFF.

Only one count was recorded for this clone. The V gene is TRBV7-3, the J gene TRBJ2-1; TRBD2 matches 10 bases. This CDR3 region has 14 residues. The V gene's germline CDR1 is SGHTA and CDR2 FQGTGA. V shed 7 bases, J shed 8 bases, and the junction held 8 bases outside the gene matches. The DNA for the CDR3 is TGTGCCAGCACGGCTAGCGGGAGTGTAGATGAGCAGTTCTTC. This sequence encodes CASTASGSVDEQFF.